This TCR beta chain emerged from a study of T cell responses to AZD1222 COVID-19 vaccine. The protocol was immunoSEQ multiplex PCR, while the TCRdb copy is restricted to in-frame clones and leaves out a portion. The table records about 150,000 clones, roughly 94% of them present only once. The germline V gene has CDR1 SNHLY and CDR2 FYNNEI. This CDR3 comprises 14 residues. The ends lost 6 bases at V and 11 bases at J; junction bases unmatched: 10. The TCR comes from an adult in good health. The sample was peripheral blood, taken on day 0 of AZD1222 vaccination. The chain recombines TRBV2 with TRBJ1-2; TRBD1 aligns across 12 bases. This CDR3 reads CASRRTGTGGDYTF. For the CDR3, the DNA is TGTGCCAGCAGGAGGACCGGGACAGGGGGCGATTACACCTTC.